The next 31 T cell receptor beta chains were all read from a single sample in a study of cytomegalovirus exposure and HLA in healthy donors. PCR was performed using 60 Vbeta and 13 Jbeta primers. Assay: immunoSEQ multiplex PCR; the TCRdb copy retains only in-frame clones and omits some. Among about 120,000 clones listed, 70% to 80% were seen once. Input material: PBMCs. These receptors all stem from a man aged 25-45 years in good health and CMV-seropositive.

This rearrangement joins TRBV5-1 to TRBJ2-5, with 7 positions matching TRBD2. This CDR3 spans 19 amino acids. Germline CDR1 is SGHRS and CDR2 is YFSETQ. Unmatched junction bases numbered 23, after V lost 4 bases and J lost 5 bases. CDR3 nucleotides: TGCGCCAGCAGCCCCGGGGGGTTAGAGCGGCCCGTTATGAGGGAGACCCAGTACTTC. Translating gives CASSPGGLERPVMRETQYF.

The V call is TRBV19, the J call TRBJ1-2; D remains ambiguous. This CDR3 is built from 16 residues. CDR1 is LNHDA and CDR2 is SQIVND in the germline V gene (reference sequence). The germline V and J ends were trimmed by 3 bases and 6 bases, with 20 bases remaining between them. CDR3: CASSIPDFRSWNGYTF. CDR3 coding DNA: TGTGCCAGTAGTATTCCCGACTTTCGGAGCTGGAATGGCTACACCTTC.

V gene TRBV19 combines with J gene TRBJ2-6; no clear D gene. V was cut by 6 bases and J by 0 bases, with 6 bases left in between. Germline assignment: CDR1 LNHDA and CDR2 SQIVND (reference sequence). The CDR3 has 14 residues. CDR3 loop: CASSQSSGANVLTF. CDR3 DNA: TGTGCCAGTAGCCAGTCCTCTGGGGCCAACGTCCTGACTTTC.

This clone was seen more than once but under ten times. J is TRBJ2-1 and V is TRBV6-5; D possibly corresponds to TRBD1 (5 bases). This CDR3 has 13 amino acids. Trimming cost V 7 bases and J 9 bases, with 16 bases left between them. Germline V gene data show CDR1 as MNHEY and CDR2 as SVGAGI. The CDR3 region is CASKGQGGSEQFF. The DNA of the CDR3 is TGTGCCAGCAAGGGTCAGGGTGGATCTGAGCAGTTCTTC.

This clone has just one count. The chain joins TRBV9 to TRBJ2-5; 16 bases are shared with TRBD2. The trim removed 0 bases at V and 5 bases at J, leaving 10 bases unmatched. The germline gives CDR1 SGDLS, CDR2 YYNGEE. This CDR3 is 19 amino acids long. The CDR3 DNA reads as TGTGCCAGCAGCGTAGGGGGACTAGCGGGGGGGCCTTTATGGGAGACCCAGTACTTC. This codes for CASSVGGLAGGPLWETQYF.

V is TRBV30 and J is TRBJ2-7; D not resolved. V dropped 5 bases and J dropped 7 bases, with 18 bases sitting between them. Germline loops: CDR1 GTSNPN, CDR2 SVGIG (reference sequence). The CDR3 sequence is 13 residues long. This CDR3 reads CAWSVSYLSEQYF. The CDR3 bases are TGTGCCTGGTCGGTCTCGTATTTGTCAGAGCAGTACTTC.

The J gene is TRBJ2-7, the V gene TRBV7-2, with 8 positions matching TRBD1. Germline trimming cut 2 bases from V and 2 bases from J; bases unmatched to any gene: 5. CDR1 SGHTA and CDR2 FQGNSA come from the germline V gene. This CDR3 is 15 amino acids long. CDR3: CASSLMDRATYEQYF. The CDR3 DNA reads TGTGCCAGCAGCTTAATGGACAGGGCTACCTACGAGCAGTACTTC.

The chain employs TRBV7-3 and TRBJ2-7; 10 nucleotides agree with TRBD1. The CDR3 runs to 14 residues. CDR1 and CDR2 (germline): SGHTA, FQGTGA. V dropped 5 bases and J dropped 2; count of bases not matched to a gene: 3. CDR3 protein: CASSPGTGAYEQYF. The CDR3 DNA sequence: TGTGCCAGCAGCCCGGGGACAGGGGCCTACGAGCAGTACTTC. Supplemented by reference TRBV7-3 and TRBJ2-7, the full variable domain reads GAGVSQTPSNKVTEKGKYVELRCDPISGHTALYWYRQSLGQGPEFLIYFQGTGAADDSGLPNDRFFAVRPEGSVSTLKIQRTERGDSAVYLCASSPGTGAYEQYFGPGTRLTVT.

CDR3 sequence reads: CASSEVTGGVAFF. DNA of the CDR3: TGTGCCAGCAGTGAGGTGACAGGGGGGGTGGCTTTCTTT. The rearrangement links TRBV2 to TRBJ1-1; TRBD1 agrees at 9 bases. With 3 bases clipped from V and 11 bases from J, the junction kept 7 bases outside the gene matches. CDR1 is SNHLY, CDR2 FYNNEI, per germline. The CDR3 length is 13 residues.

The CDR3 DNA follows: TGTGCCAGCAGTCGACCTACGGACAGGAGCAATCAGCCCCAGCATTTT. Protein: CASSRPTDRSNQPQHF. The chain couples TRBV28 to TRBJ1-5; 7 bases map to TRBD1. CDR1 and CDR2 from the germline V gene are MDHEN and SYDVKM. V trimming: 5 bases; J trimming: 1 base; junction bases outside the gene matches: 8. The CDR3 has 16 amino acids.

The chain combines TRBV28 with TRBJ2-3; TRBD2 matches at 7 bases. Trimming took 3 bases from V and 9 from J; bases not matched to a gene: 12. The CDR3 has 15 amino acids. Germline CDR1 MDHEN, CDR2 SYDVKM. CDR3 residues: CASSFLGLAESTQYF. Written as DNA, the CDR3 is TGTGCCAGCAGTTTTCTCGGGCTAGCGGAGAGCACGCAGTATTTT.

The chain recombines TRBV11-2 with TRBJ2-3; 9 nucleotides align to TRBD2. Germline CDR1 is SGHAT and CDR2 is FQNNGV. The CDR3 is 15 amino acids. V trimming: 3 bases; J trimming: 6 bases; junction bases outside the gene matches: 7. The CDR3 loop reads CASSLFETSGDTQYF. DNA of the CDR3: TGTGCCAGCAGCTTGTTTGAGACTAGCGGTGATACGCAGTATTTT.

This rearrangement joins TRBV27 to TRBJ1-2; 9 bases agree with TRBD1. Germline V gene sequence: CDR1 MNHEY, CDR2 SMNVEV (reference sequence). The CDR3 has 17 residues. After removal of 6 bases from V and 2 bases from J, the junction contained 13 bases not matched to a gene. CDR3 sequence (DNA): TGTGCCAGCAGGCCCGAAACATACAGGGGGCGCAACTATGGCTACACCTTC. Translation: CASRPETYRGRNYGYTF.

The rearrangement uses TRBV12-5 and TRBJ2-3; 8 bases match TRBD2. Trimming removed 4 bases from V and 0 bases from J; junction bases left unmatched: 3. The length of the CDR3 is 15 residues. Germline CDR1 and CDR2: LGHNT and FRNRAP. The CDR3, as DNA: TGTGCTAGTGGTTCGGCGGGGGGAAGCACAGATACGCAGTATTTT. Translated, it gives CASGSAGGSTDTQYF.

The V call is TRBV4-2, the J call TRBJ2-5, with D tentatively TRBD1 (5 bases). V shed 0 bases and J shed 0 bases, with 11 bases lying between them. The CDR3 is 16 residues long. The germline V gene has CDR1 LGHNA and CDR2 YNFKEQ. The CDR3 bases are TGTGCCAGCAGCCAAGATACAGGACGATACCAAGAGACCCAGTACTTC. Translation gives CASSQDTGRYQETQYF.

This clone was detected once. V gene TRBV5-1 combines with J gene TRBJ2-3; TRBD2 is a possible D gene (6 bases). This CDR3 is built from 12 residues. Germline values: CDR1 SGHRS, CDR2 YFSETQ. V was trimmed by 1 base and J by 11 bases, leaving 11 bases between them. The CDR3 region has the DNA TGCGCCAGCAGCTTGACATACGGGGGGCAGTATTTT. The encoded protein is CASSLTYGGQYF.

This clone has just one count. This sequence joins TRBV4-3 and TRBJ1-3; no firm D call. Germline loops: CDR1 LGHNA, CDR2 YSLEER. Trimming stripped 4 bases from V and 0 bases from J, with 13 bases between. The length of the CDR3 is 16 residues. The CDR3 loop reads CASSPVMGGSGNTIYF. The CDR3 DNA reads TGCGCCAGCAGCCCAGTGATGGGAGGCTCTGGAAACACCATATATTTT.

Only a few counts were recorded for this clone. The rearrangement links TRBV11-2 to TRBJ2-7; maybe TRBD2 (7 bases). This CDR3 comprises 14 residues. The germline gives CDR1 SGHAT, CDR2 FQNNGV. V dropped 3 bases and J dropped 7 bases, with 16 bases sitting between them. The chain's CDR3 is CASSFIGGRWEQYF. CDR3 nucleotide sequence: TGTGCCAGCAGCTTTATCGGGGGGCGCTGGGAGCAGTACTTC.

CDR3 amino acids: CASSQEGAGGTEAFF. The CDR3 nucleotides read TGCGCCAGCAGCCAAGAAGGTGCCGGAGGCACTGAAGCTTTCTTT. The V and J genes are TRBV4-3 and TRBJ1-1; D uncertain. Germline V lookup: CDR1 LGHNA, CDR2 YSLEER. The CDR3 spans 15 residues. The germline V and J ends were trimmed by 0 bases and 4 bases, with 12 bases remaining between them.

The J gene is TRBJ2-2, the V gene TRBV7-3; D is undetermined. CDR3 size: 15 residues. The germline V gene has CDR1 SGHTA and CDR2 FQGTGA. V was cut by 0 bases and J by 0 bases, with 5 bases left in between. The CDR3 coding sequence is TGTGCCAGCAGCTTAACCGTTGCGAACACCGGGGAGCTGTTTTTT. Translation: CASSLTVANTGELFF.

This sequence joins TRBV30 and TRBJ2-5; no reliable D call. CDR1 GTSNPN and CDR2 SVGIG come from the germline V gene (reference sequence). Trimming took 3 bases from V and 4 from J, leaving 6 bases between them. This CDR3 region has 11 residues. The DNA for the CDR3 is TGTGCCTGGAGCCCAGGAGAGACCCAGTACTTC. This encodes CAWSPGETQYF.

The chain is built from TRBV30 and TRBJ1-1; 9 nucleotides line up with TRBD1. Germline V gives CDR1 GTSNPN, CDR2 SVGIG (reference sequence). The CDR3 has 14 residues. V shed 2 bases and J 5 bases; nucleotides not matched to a gene: 6. The CDR3 DNA reads TGTGCCTGGAGTCCCGCCGGGACAGGGACTGAAGCTTTCTTT. Translating it yields CAWSPAGTGTEAFF.

The V call is TRBV28, the J call TRBJ2-1; D might be TRBD2 (6 bases). Germline-derived CDR1 and CDR2 are MDHEN and SYDVKM. V was shortened by 10 bases and J by 7 bases, with 17 bases between the two germline ends. The CDR3 consists of 13 residues. The CDR3 region has the DNA TGTGCCATAGGAGGGTTAATGGGGAATGAGCAGTTCTTC. The encoded protein is CAIGGLMGNEQFF.

The chain recombines TRBV6-6 with TRBJ2-1, with 9 bases that match TRBD2. This CDR3 comprises 14 residues. The germline gives CDR1 MNHNY, CDR2 SVGAGI (reference sequence). After removal of 9 bases from V and 8 bases from J, the junction contained 11 bases not matched to a gene. The CDR3 DNA follows: TGTGCCAGACAAGTTTGGCGGGAGGGCGATGAGCAGTTCTTC. Encoded protein: CARQVWREGDEQFF.

The V gene is TRBV28, the J gene TRBJ2-7, with 8 bases lining up with TRBD2. Trimming at V came to 10 bases and at J to 4 bases, leaving 9 bases not matched to a gene. This CDR3 is 13 amino acids long. Germline loops: CDR1 MDHEN, CDR2 SYDVKM. CDR3 residues: CATEREKGYEQYF. The CDR3 DNA is TGTGCCACAGAGCGGGAGAAAGGGTACGAGCAGTACTTC.

The V gene is TRBV5-1, the J gene TRBJ1-5, with 8 bases matching TRBD1. J lost 6 bases, V lost 1 base, and 3 bases had no gene match. Germline V CDR1 and CDR2: SGHRS, YFSETQ. The CDR3 has 14 amino acids. This CDR3 reads CASSLQGAGQPQHF. Written as DNA, the CDR3 is TGCGCCAGCAGCTTGCAGGGGGCAGGTCAGCCCCAGCATTTT.

V is TRBV18 and J is TRBJ2-5, with 12 bases identical to TRBD2. Near its end, the DNA agrees better with TRBJ2-7, so the J call may be wrong. The germline gives CDR1 KGHSH, CDR2 LQKENI. The CDR3 contains 17 residues. CDR3 protein: CASSPSNGLAGTYEQYF. The CDR3 DNA reads as TGTGCCAGCTCACCAAGCAACGGACTAGCGGGGACCTACGAGCAGTACTTC.

J is TRBJ2-1 and V is TRBV18, with a possible D match to TRBD2 (7 bases). Germline lookup yields CDR1 KGHSH and CDR2 LQKENI. There are 15 residues in the CDR3. Trimming took 4 bases from V and 4 from J, leaving 14 bases between them. CDR3 nucleotide sequence: TGTGCCAGCTCACGGGGGCGGGAGCGGTACAATGAGCAGTTCTTC. This sequence encodes CASSRGRERYNEQFF.

Turning to this clone: The same CDR3 can be traced to other DNA sequences in this sample. The gene calls are TRBV30 and TRBJ2-5; TRBD1 is a possible D gene (6 bases). The ends were cut back, 0 bases at V and 3 bases at J, with 8 bases in the middle. This CDR3 spans 13 amino acids. Looked up from germline, CDR1 is GTSNPN and CDR2 is SVGIG (reference sequence). This CDR3 reads CAWSVRTEETQYF. The DNA of the CDR3 is TGTGCCTGGAGTGTCCGGACAGAAGAGACCCAGTACTTC.

This clone has a handful of counts. This chain joins TRBV5-6 and TRBJ2-5, with D hard to call. Germline loops: CDR1 SGHDT, CDR2 YYEEEE. The CDR3 contains 14 residues. Between the trimmed V and J ends, which lost 0 bases and 2 bases, there was a span of 8 bases. The CDR3 nucleotides read TGTGCCAGCAGCTTGGTACAGACGCAAGAGACCCAGTACTTC. Protein product: CASSLVQTQETQYF.

The rearrangement links TRBV7-9 to TRBJ2-1; 8 nucleotides agree with TRBD1. Germline CDR1 and CDR2: SEHNR and FQNEAQ (reference sequence). The CDR3 contains 16 residues. The V and J ends lost 1 base and 2 bases, in that order; junction bases with no gene match: 4. This chain's CDR3 is CASSLVGTGPYNEQFF. The CDR3 nucleotides are TGTGCCAGCAGCTTAGTGGGGACAGGTCCCTACAATGAGCAGTTCTTC.